This TCR beta chain was captured by sequencing in a study of shared clonotypes between healthy human individuals. At the level of the study: The plates for each donor numbered three CD4 naive, three CD4 memory, two CD8 naive and one CD8 memory. Study-level points and caveats: What naive subsets generally showed was a larger estimated richness than memory subsets showed. Between a handful of donors, naive CD4 clonotypes were shared at a level of about 5%.

Assay used: immunoSEQ multiplex PCR; TCRdb lists only in-frame clones, some missing. Of over 2 million clones in the sample, approximately 95% were seen once. Concerning this clone: Its antigen remains unidentified.

CD45RO-negative, CCR7-selected cells formed the naive CD8 fraction, which excluded terminally differentiated effector memory CD45RA+ cells. Germline CDR1 SEHNR, CDR2 FQNEAQ (reference sequence). Trimming left V 7 bases short and J 3 bases short, with 7 bases between. CDR3 length equals 11 residues. This receptor was obtained from a man between 18 and 29 years old in good health. V is TRBV7-9 and J is TRBJ2-7; no clear D gene. Input material: naive CD8+ T cells sorted from blood. The CDR3 bases are TGTGCCAGCACCTTCAACTACGAGCAGTACTTC. This encodes CASTFNYEQYF.